A single sample is the source of the 3 T cell receptor beta chains below, sequenced in a study of T cell repertoires in cytomegalovirus infection. These TCRs are of unknown antigen specificity. TCRdb re-analysed the reads in MiXCR, keeping a single row per CDR3 protein. Altogether 550,000 to 850,000 distinct CDR3 sequences are present, around a third being singletons, with the ten largest covering 18%. Sequenced here: cultured PBMCs, sampled from culture after CMV antigen stimulation. The receptors come from a human donor in good health (CMV status not recorded). Some clones in this sample may be carry-over from other donors' samples.

The chain recombines TRBV7-8 with TRBJ2-5; TRBD2 is a possible D gene (6 bases). The CDR3 sequence is 14 residues long. Per germline, CDR1 SGHVS and CDR2 FQNEAQ. Trimming stripped 3 bases from V and 1 base from J, with 9 bases between. CDR3 nucleotide sequence: TGTGCCAGCAGCTTTAAGCGGGTCCAAGAGACCCAGTACTTC. Residues: CASSFKRVQETQYF.

This chain uses TRBV10-3 with TRBJ2-1; 9 nucleotides line up with TRBD1. This CDR3 spans 17 amino acids. Germline CDR1 is ENHRY and CDR2 is SYGVKD. J gave up 1 base and V 3 bases, and 7 bases lay outside the gene matches. The CDR3 sequence is CAISDTTGGASYNEQFF. In DNA form, the CDR3 reads TGTGCCATCAGTGATACAACAGGGGGCGCATCCTACAATGAGCAGTTCTTC.

This sequence joins TRBV6-1 and TRBJ1-2, with 10 positions matching TRBD1. The CDR3 extends over 14 amino acids. J lost 7 bases, V lost 7 bases, and 9 bases had no gene match. Germline CDR1 reads MNHNS; CDR2 reads SASEGT. CDR3 loop: CASTGTGVTVGYTF. In DNA form, the CDR3 reads TGTGCCAGCACCGGGACAGGGGTCACGGTTGGCTACACCTTC.